These 18 T cell receptor beta chains came from one sample sequenced in a study of blood T cell repertoires in COVID-19. The method was immunoSEQ multiplex PCR; TCRdb's version includes in-frame clones alone and lacks a portion of them. The repertoire holds fewer than 300,000 clones, with over 75% as singletons. Sequenced sample: peripheral blood. These receptors originate from a woman in her forties or fifties with acute or convalescent COVID-19.

The table lists this clone with a count of one. This chain connects TRBV5-1 to TRBJ1-1; a weak D match, TRBD1 (6 bases). Germline CDR1 is SGHRS and CDR2 is YFSETQ. The CDR3 covers 14 residues. V lost 0 bases and J lost 6, with 12 bases in between. The CDR3 protein is CASSLVTGLPEAFF. The CDR3 nucleotides are TGCGCCAGCAGCTTGGTTACAGGGCTTCCTGAAGCTTTCTTT.

The chain links TRBV11-2 to TRBJ1-3; a possible D gene is TRBD1 (6 bases). The CDR3 spans 17 residues. V was trimmed by 3 bases and J by 4 bases, leaving 19 bases between them. Germline V lookup: CDR1 SGHAT, CDR2 FQNNGV. CDR3 in amino acids: CASSLGHFIGKGNTIYF. In DNA form, the CDR3 reads TGTGCCAGCAGCTTGGGACATTTCATTGGTAAAGGAAACACCATATATTTT.

The CDR3 spells CASSGRAYNEQFF. CDR3 DNA: TGTGCCAGTAGCGGGAGGGCATACAATGAGCAGTTCTTC. The rearrangement joins TRBV19 to TRBJ2-1, with TRBD2 identical over 8 bases. In germline, CDR1 is LNHDA, CDR2 SQIVND (reference sequence). The ends lost 6 bases at V and 4 bases at J; junction bases unmatched: 2. This CDR3 is built from 13 residues.

In nucleotides, the CDR3 is TGTGCCACACAGGGGGCCCACTACGAGCAGTACTTC. The encoded protein is CATQGAHYEQYF. The rearrangement joins TRBV28 to TRBJ2-7, with 9 bases matching TRBD1. The CDR3 totals 12 residues. Germline V lookup: CDR1 MDHEN, CDR2 SYDVKM. V was clipped by 10 bases and J by 3 bases; unmatched bases: 4.

This clone has a single count. V usage is TRBV7-9 and J usage is TRBJ1-1; TRBD1 matches at 7 bases. With 5 bases clipped from V and 2 bases from J, the junction kept 8 bases outside the gene matches. The CDR3 consists of 15 residues. Germline CDR1 is SEHNR and CDR2 is FQNEAQ (reference sequence). This chain's CDR3 is CASSTSGDSNTEAFF. The CDR3 coding sequence is TGTGCCAGCAGCACTTCGGGGGACAGCAACACTGAAGCTTTCTTT.

The genes are TRBV24-1 and TRBJ2-1, with D perhaps matching TRBD1 (6 bases). The CDR3 has 16 amino acids. Trimming took off 4 bases at V and 8 bases at J, with 20 bases between the two ends. The germline V gene encodes CDR1 KGHDR and CDR2 SFDVKD. In DNA form, the CDR3 reads TGTGCCACCAGTGACCCGACAGGAACACAATATGATGAGCAGTTCTTC. This translates into CATSDPTGTQYDEQFF.

The gene calls are TRBV5-1 and TRBJ2-7, with D possibly TRBD2 on 6 matching bases. This CDR3 region has 13 residues. Germline assignment: CDR1 SGHRS and CDR2 YFSETQ. Trimming removed 4 bases from V and 0 bases from J, with 8 bases in between. The CDR3 DNA reads TGCGCCAGCAGCGAGACTAGCTCCTACGAGCAGTACTTC. Translation gives CASSETSSYEQYF.

The gene calls are TRBV5-1 and TRBJ1-4; TRBD1 aligns across 8 bases. Germline CDR1 and CDR2: SGHRS and YFSETQ. The trim removed 4 bases at V and 3 bases at J, leaving 8 bases unmatched. The CDR3 loop spans 16 amino acids. The CDR3 loop is CASSKGQGLANEKLFF. CDR3 nucleotides: TGCGCCAGCAGCAAAGGACAGGGTTTGGCTAATGAAAAACTGTTTTTT. The variable domain in full, completed from reference TRBV5-1 and TRBJ1-4, reads KAGVTQTPRYLIKTRGQQVTLSCSPISGHRSVSWYQQTPGQGLQFLFEYFSETQRNKGNFPGRFSGRQFSNSRSEMNVSTLELGDSALYLCASSKGQGLANEKLFFGSGTQLSVL.

The J gene is TRBJ2-7, the V gene TRBV9; the D is unclear. V was cut by 2 bases and J by 4 bases, with 13 bases left in between. The germline gives CDR1 SGDLS, CDR2 YYNGEE. This CDR3 is built from 14 residues. The CDR3 DNA sequence: TGTGCCAGCAGCGTCGGAACGGGTCCTTACGAGCAGTACTTC. It yields the protein CASSVGTGPYEQYF.

V and J are TRBV6-6 and TRBJ2-7, with TRBD1 identical over 9 bases. This CDR3 contains 14 residues. The V and J ends lost 6 bases and 2 bases, in that order; junction bases with no gene match: 5. The V gene's germline CDR1 is MNHNY and CDR2 SVGAGI (reference sequence). CDR3 DNA sequence: TGTGCCAGCAGGAAGGGACAGGGCGCCTACGAGCAGTACTTC. Encoded protein: CASRKGQGAYEQYF.

The chain uses TRBV2 and TRBJ1-2, with D hard to call. V was pared by 3 bases and J by 12 bases, with 23 bases between. Germline V gene data show CDR1 as SNHLY and CDR2 as FYNNEI. There are 15 residues in the CDR3. The CDR3 coding sequence is TGTGCCAGCAGTGATAGTTTAGGGTGGGGAGGCCCCCACACCTTC. Amino acids: CASSDSLGWGGPHTF.

On this clone itself: The same CDR3 can be traced to other DNA sequences in this sample. This chain joins TRBV12-3 or TRBV12-4 and TRBJ2-5, with D hard to call. The V end was cut by 3 bases, the J end by 4 bases, with 3 bases between. This CDR3 region has 11 residues. CDR3 sequence reads: CASSFGETQYF. CDR3 DNA: TGTGCCAGCAGTTTCGGAGAGACCCAGTACTTC.

V and J are TRBV7-2 and TRBJ2-6; D is perhaps TRBD1 (5 bases). V lost 1 base and J 1 base, leaving 14 bases between the germline ends. This CDR3 has 18 residues. Germline V gives CDR1 SGHTA, CDR2 FQGNSA. The CDR3 sequence: CASSLGSGRGSGANVLTF. CDR3 sequence (DNA): TGTGCCAGCAGCTTAGGGTCAGGGCGTGGGTCTGGGGCCAACGTCCTGACTTTC. Combining the CDR3 with reference TRBV7-2 and TRBJ2-6 gives the whole variable domain GAGVSQSPSNKVTEKGKDVELRCDPISGHTALYWYRQSLGQGLEFLIYFQGNSAPDKSGLPSDRFSAERTGGSVSTLTIQRTQQEDSAVYLCASSLGSGRGSGANVLTFGAGSRLTVL.

The V call is TRBV18, the J call TRBJ1-2; D is possibly TRBD1 (5 bases). The length of the CDR3 is 15 residues. Germline V gene sequence: CDR1 KGHSH, CDR2 LQKENI. Trimming left V 3 bases short and J 1 base short, with 12 bases between. CDR3 sequence (DNA): TGTGCCAGCTCACCGTCAACAGGTGATAACTATGGCTACACCTTC. Amino acids: CASSPSTGDNYGYTF.

The chain couples TRBV7-3 to TRBJ2-3; D not certain. Trimming pared 5 bases from V and 4 bases from J, leaving 10 bases between. The germline V gene has CDR1 SGHTA and CDR2 FQGTGA. This CDR3 region has 13 residues. The CDR3 region has the DNA TGTGCCAGCAGCCCAAACTACGCAGATACGCAGTATTTT. Translated: CASSPNYADTQYF.

V gene TRBV28 combines with J gene TRBJ2-7, with TRBD2 identical over 10 bases. The CDR3 has 15 residues. Germline V CDR1 and CDR2: MDHEN, SYDVKM. The V and J ends lost 7 bases and 2 bases, in that order; junction bases with no gene match: 8. The CDR3 nucleotides read TGTGCCAGCAAACGGACTAGCGGCGTTGCCTACGAGCAGTACTTC. Translated: CASKRTSGVAYEQYF. Using reference TRBV28 and TRBJ2-7 for the parts outside the CDR3, the full variable domain is DVKVTQSSRYLVKRTGEKVFLECVQDMDHENMFWYRQDPGLGLRLIYFSYDVKMKEKGDIPEGYSVSREKKERFSLILESASTNQTSMYLCASKRTSGVAYEQYFGPGTRLTVT.

The genes are TRBV7-8 and TRBJ2-7, with TRBD2 identical over 8 bases. V trimming: 3 bases; J trimming: 5 bases; junction bases outside the gene matches: 12. The V gene's germline CDR1 is SGHVS and CDR2 FQNEAQ. The length of the CDR3 is 16 residues. The CDR3 here is CASSFLGTRGFHEQYF. The DNA for the CDR3 is TGTGCCAGCAGCTTTCTCGGGACTAGGGGATTCCACGAGCAGTACTTC.

The V and J genes are TRBV15 and TRBJ2-7, with 9 bases aligning to TRBD2. The ends lost 1 base at V and 4 bases at J; junction bases unmatched: 5. CDR3 size: 15 residues. The germline CDR1 and CDR2 sequences are LNHNV and YYDKDF (reference sequence). The CDR3 region is CATSRGNSGGYEQYF. The CDR3, as DNA: TGTGCCACCAGCAGAGGAAATAGCGGGGGTTACGAGCAGTACTTC.